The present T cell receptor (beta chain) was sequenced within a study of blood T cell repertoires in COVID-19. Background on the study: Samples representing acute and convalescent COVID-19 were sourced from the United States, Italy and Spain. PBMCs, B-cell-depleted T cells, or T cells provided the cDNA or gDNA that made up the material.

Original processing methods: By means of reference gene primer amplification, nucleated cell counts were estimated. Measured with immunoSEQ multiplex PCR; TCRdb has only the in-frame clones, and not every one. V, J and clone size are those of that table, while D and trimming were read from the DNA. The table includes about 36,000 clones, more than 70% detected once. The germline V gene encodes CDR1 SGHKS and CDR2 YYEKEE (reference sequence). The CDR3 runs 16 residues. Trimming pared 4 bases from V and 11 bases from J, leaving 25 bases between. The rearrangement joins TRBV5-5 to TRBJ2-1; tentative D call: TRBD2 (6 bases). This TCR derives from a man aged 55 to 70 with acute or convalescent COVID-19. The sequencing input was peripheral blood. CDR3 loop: CASSPVGGMAGTQQFF. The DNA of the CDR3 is TGTGCCAGCAGCCCCGTTGGGGGTATGGCGGGAACTCAGCAGTTCTTC.